Each of the 3 T cell receptor beta chains below was sequenced from the same sample in a study of vaccination effects on CD4 cells after COVID-19. Assay used: immunoSEQ multiplex PCR; TCRdb lists only in-frame clones, some missing. The sample has about 59,000 clones, about 73% seen once. Antigen-specific CD4+ T cell clonotypes were called by their expansion after viral peptide-pool culture in ViraFEST. Upon completion of around ten days in culture, CD4+ T cells were isolated. Vaccine administered to participants consisted of two doses of either BNT162b2 or mRNA-1273. Which antigens these TCRs recognize remains unknown. This specimen was CD4+ T cells from PBMCs cultured with HCoV-OC43 spike peptides, taken after COVID-19 vaccination. The subset was: HCoV-OC43 spike overlapping peptide pool stimulation. The receptor source for this set is a human donor who received a COVID-19 vaccine.

The chain carries TRBV10-3 and TRBJ1-1; D is uncertain. The CDR3 consists of 13 residues. V dropped 6 bases and J dropped 0 bases, with 8 bases sitting between them. Germline loops: CDR1 ENHRY, CDR2 SYGVKD. CDR3 DNA: TGTGCCATCAGGGTTGACCTGAACACTGAAGCTTTCTTT. As protein: CAIRVDLNTEAFF.

This sequence joins TRBV12-3 or TRBV12-4 and TRBJ1-2; D perhaps matches TRBD1 (5 bases). Trimming cost V 3 bases and J 2 bases, with 7 bases left between them. The CDR3 length is 13 residues. The CDR3 DNA reads TGTGCCAGCAGTTTTTCAGGGAACTATGGCTACACCTTC. Translating it yields CASSFSGNYGYTF.

The rearrangement links TRBV15 to TRBJ2-1, with 8 bases matching TRBD1. The V gene end was trimmed by 1 base and the J gene end by 3 bases; junction bases not matched to a gene: 2. Germline V lookup: CDR1 LNHNV, CDR2 YYDKDF (reference sequence). The CDR3 runs 15 residues. CDR3: CATSRGTGNYNEQFF. The CDR3 DNA sequence: TGTGCCACCAGCAGAGGGACAGGGAACTACAATGAGCAGTTCTTC.